This is a list of T cell receptor beta chains from one sample in a study of cytomegalovirus exposure and HLA in healthy donors. Generated by immunoSEQ multiplex PCR, the TCRdb table keeps only in-frame clones and is missing some. The data show 110,000 or so clones, roughly 71% seen once. Sequencing was performed on PBMCs. Receptor source: an older woman in good health and CMV-seropositive. Both conserved end residues are part of each CDR3. D genes are given only for firm matches. A row's size may be missing; if present it is once, few, many or a size class.

v_call: TRBV18
j_call: TRBJ1-2
d_call: TRBD1
clone_size: NA
cdr3_aa: CASSPREGAHYGYTF
cdr3_nt: TGTGCCAGCTCACCACGAGAGGGGGCCCACTATGGCTACACCTTC

v_call: TRBV9
j_call: TRBJ2-3
d_call: TRBD2
clone_size: NA
cdr3_aa: CASSVSLAVSTDTQYF
cdr3_nt: TGTGCCAGCAGCGTATCTCTAGCGGTAAGCACAGATACGCAGTATTTT

v_call: TRBV6-5
j_call: TRBJ2-4
d_call: TRBD1
clone_size: NA
cdr3_aa: CASSSQGAAKNIQYF
cdr3_nt: TGTGCCAGCAGTTCCCAGGGGGCGGCCAAAAACATTCAGTACTTC

v_call: TRBV27
j_call: TRBJ2-1
d_call: TRBD1
clone_size: NA
cdr3_aa: CASSLLGTGAPREQFF
cdr3_nt: TGTGCCAGCAGTTTGCTGGGGACAGGGGCCCCTAGAGAGCAGTTCTTC

v_call: TRBV11-2
j_call: TRBJ2-1
d_call: TRBD1
clone_size: once
cdr3_aa: CASSRKGQSSYNEQFF
cdr3_nt: TGTGCCAGCAGCAGAAAGGGACAGAGCTCCTACAATGAGCAGTTCTTC

v_call: TRBV27
j_call: TRBJ1-2
d_call: TRBD1
clone_size: NA
cdr3_aa: CASSVRQGYYGYTF
cdr3_nt: TGTGCCAGCAGTGTCCGACAGGGCTACTATGGCTACACCTTC

v_call: TRBV29-1
j_call: TRBJ1-1
d_call: NA
clone_size: few
cdr3_aa: CSVVDMNTEAFF
cdr3_nt: TGCAGCGTTGTCGACATGAACACTGAAGCTTTCTTT

v_call: TRBV2
j_call: TRBJ1-1
d_call: NA
clone_size: NA
cdr3_aa: CASSPRVAEAFF
cdr3_nt: TGTGCCAGCAGTCCCAGGGTCGCTGAAGCTTTCTTT

v_call: TRBV6-4
j_call: TRBJ1-2
d_call: TRBD1
clone_size: NA
cdr3_aa: CASRPGQGGYGYTF
cdr3_nt: TGTGCCAGCAGACCCGGACAGGGCGGCTATGGCTACACCTTC

v_call: TRBV5-1
j_call: TRBJ2-7
d_call: NA
clone_size: few
cdr3_aa: CASSLAYESGYEQYF
cdr3_nt: TGCGCCAGCAGCTTGGCGTATGAATCGGGCTACGAGCAGTACTTC

v_call: TRBV2
j_call: TRBJ1-2
d_call: NA
clone_size: once
cdr3_aa: CASSGGVGYTF
cdr3_nt: TGTGCCAGCAGTGGGGGGGTCGGCTACACCTTC

v_call: TRBV5-1
j_call: TRBJ2-3
d_call: NA
clone_size: once
cdr3_aa: CASSLASGGPDTQYF
cdr3_nt: TGCGCCAGCAGCTTGGCCAGCGGTGGCCCAGATACGCAGTATTTT

v_call: TRBV30
j_call: TRBJ2-7
d_call: NA
clone_size: NA
cdr3_aa: CAWDRGQYYEQYF
cdr3_nt: TGTGCCTGGGACCGAGGTCAATACTACGAGCAGTACTTC

v_call: TRBV7-9
j_call: TRBJ2-7
d_call: TRBD1
clone_size: NA
cdr3_aa: CASSYRDRFSYEQYF
cdr3_nt: TGTGCCAGCAGCTACCGGGACAGGTTCTCCTACGAGCAGTACTTC

v_call: TRBV7-9
j_call: TRBJ1-6
d_call: NA
clone_size: NA
cdr3_aa: CASSPGTSDNFHYNSPLHF
cdr3_nt: TGTGCCAGCAGCCCCGGGACTTCCGACAACTTTCACTATAATTCACCCCTCCACTTT

v_call: TRBV2
j_call: TRBJ1-4
d_call: NA
clone_size: few
cdr3_aa: CASIGGRWEKLFF
cdr3_nt: TGTGCCAGCATCGGGGGGAGGTGGGAAAAACTGTTTTTT

v_call: TRBV30
j_call: TRBJ2-5
d_call: NA
clone_size: NA
cdr3_aa: CAWTIGSETQYF
cdr3_nt: TGTGCCTGGACCATAGGGAGCGAGACCCAGTACTTC

v_call: TRBV10-3
j_call: TRBJ2-7
d_call: NA
clone_size: NA
cdr3_aa: CAILTDFEQYF
cdr3_nt: TGTGCCATCCTAACGGACTTCGAGCAGTACTTC

v_call: TRBV5-1
j_call: TRBJ2-3
d_call: TRBD1
clone_size: few
cdr3_aa: CASSLGGTGSSDTQYF
cdr3_nt: TGCGCCAGCAGCTTGGGAGGGACAGGGAGCTCCGATACGCAGTATTTT

v_call: TRBV5-1
j_call: TRBJ2-1
d_call: TRBD2
clone_size: few
cdr3_aa: CASSSGEIYNEQFF
cdr3_nt: TGCGCCAGCAGTAGCGGGGAAATCTACAATGAGCAGTTCTTC

v_call: TRBV15
j_call: TRBJ2-7
d_call: TRBD1
clone_size: NA
cdr3_aa: CATSAKQGFVSGEQYF
cdr3_nt: TGTGCCACCAGCGCCAAACAGGGGTTCGTTTCGGGGGAGCAGTACTTC

v_call: TRBV6-6
j_call: TRBJ1-5
d_call: NA
clone_size: NA
cdr3_aa: CASSYSGGMGNQPQHF
cdr3_nt: TGTGCCAGCAGTTACTCCGGGGGGATGGGCAATCAGCCCCAGCATTTT

v_call: TRBV11-1
j_call: TRBJ1-6
d_call: TRBD1
clone_size: NA
cdr3_aa: CASSSTGAGSPLHF
cdr3_nt: TGTGCCAGCAGCTCGACAGGGGCCGGTTCACCCCTCCACTTT